This T cell receptor (beta chain) was obtained from a study of shared clonotypes between healthy human individuals. Naive-designated CD8 cells lacked CD45RO, were positively enriched for CCR7, and omitted terminally differentiated effector memory CD45RA+ cells. V was trimmed by 5 bases and J by 6 bases, leaving 14 bases between them. This CDR3 spans 14 amino acids. The germline CDR1 and CDR2 sequences are SEHNR and FQNEAQ (reference sequence). Notes on the study in general: A generally larger estimated richness was seen in naive subsets than in memory subsets.

At a deep level, the assay was run. It was across several immunoSEQ plates that each subset's genomic DNA was evenly split. The data were produced by immunoSEQ multiplex PCR, yet TCRdb's version contains in-frame clones alone and is incomplete. The table has some 1,900,000 clones, over 85% seen once. In regard to this clone: Its specificity is unknown.

This TCR was sampled from a man in his late teens or twenties in good health. What was sequenced was naive CD8+ T cells sorted from blood. The genes are TRBV7-9 and TRBJ1-3, with a possible D match to TRBD1 (6 bases). CDR3 in amino acids: CASSPQGPENTIYF. CDR3 DNA sequence: TGTGCCAGCAGCCCGCAGGGGCCGGAAAACACCATATATTTT.